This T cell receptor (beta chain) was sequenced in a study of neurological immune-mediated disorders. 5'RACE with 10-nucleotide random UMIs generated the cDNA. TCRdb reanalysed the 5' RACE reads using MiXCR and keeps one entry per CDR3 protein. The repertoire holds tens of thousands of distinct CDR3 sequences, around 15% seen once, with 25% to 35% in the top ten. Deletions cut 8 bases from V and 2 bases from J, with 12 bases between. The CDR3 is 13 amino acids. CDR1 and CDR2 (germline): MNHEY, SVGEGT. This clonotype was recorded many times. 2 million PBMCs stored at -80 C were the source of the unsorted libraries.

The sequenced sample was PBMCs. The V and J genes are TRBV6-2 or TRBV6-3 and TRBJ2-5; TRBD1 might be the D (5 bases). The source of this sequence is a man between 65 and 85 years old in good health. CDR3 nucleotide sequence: TGTGCCAGCTTAGACAGCCTGCAAGAGACCCAGTACTTC. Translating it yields CASLDSLQETQYF.